This TCR beta chain is from a study of T-cell reconstitution after alpha-beta-depleted transplantation in children. The CDR3 loop spans 15 amino acids. J lost 2 bases, V lost 3 bases, and 6 bases had no gene match. In germline, CDR1 is SGHVS, CDR2 FNYEAQ. Unique molecular identifiers were built into the TCRbeta library. TCRdb recomputed calls from the PCR reads with MiXCR, one row per CDR3 protein. The table has hundreds of thousands of distinct CDR3 sequences, about 10% seen once. The chain joins TRBV7-6 to TRBJ2-7; TRBD1 aligns across 8 bases. Sequences were derived from PBMCs from the stem cell graft donor, sampled from the stem cell graft. This sequence originates from a human donor who donated a stem cell graft to a child with acute myeloid leukemia. The CDR3: CASSLAMGQAYEQYF. For the CDR3, the DNA is TGTGCCAGCAGCTTGGCCATGGGACAGGCCTACGAGCAGTACTTC.